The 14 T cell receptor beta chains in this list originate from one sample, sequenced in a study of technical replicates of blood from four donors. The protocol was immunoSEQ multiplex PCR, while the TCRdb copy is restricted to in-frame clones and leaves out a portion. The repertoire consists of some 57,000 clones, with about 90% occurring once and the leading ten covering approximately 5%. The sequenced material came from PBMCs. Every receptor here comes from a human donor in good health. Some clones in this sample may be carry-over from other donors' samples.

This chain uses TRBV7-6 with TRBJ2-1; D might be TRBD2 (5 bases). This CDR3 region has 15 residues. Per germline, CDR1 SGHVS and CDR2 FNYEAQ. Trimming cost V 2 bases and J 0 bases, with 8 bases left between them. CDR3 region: CASSLSGSSYNEQFF. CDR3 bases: TGTGCCAGCAGCTTAAGCGGCAGCTCCTACAATGAGCAGTTCTTC. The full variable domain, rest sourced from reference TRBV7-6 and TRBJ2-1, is GAGVSQSPRYKVTKRGQDVALRCDPISGHVSLYWYRQALGQGPEFLTYFNYEAQQDKSGLPNDRFSAERPEGSISTLTIQRTEQRDSAMYRCASSLSGSSYNEQFFGPGTRLTVL.

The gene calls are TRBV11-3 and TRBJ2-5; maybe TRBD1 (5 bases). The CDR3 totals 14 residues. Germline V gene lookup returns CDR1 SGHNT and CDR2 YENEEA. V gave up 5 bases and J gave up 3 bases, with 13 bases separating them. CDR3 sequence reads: CASSITGTEETQYF. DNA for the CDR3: TGTGCCAGCAGCATAACAGGTACCGAAGAGACCCAGTACTTC.

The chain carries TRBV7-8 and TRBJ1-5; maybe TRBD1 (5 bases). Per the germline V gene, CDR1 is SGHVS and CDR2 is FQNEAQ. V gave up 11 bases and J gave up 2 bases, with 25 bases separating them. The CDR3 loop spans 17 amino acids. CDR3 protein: CADPLCSGHDGNQPQHF. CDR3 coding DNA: TGTGCCGATCCACTTTGTTCAGGGCATGATGGCAATCAGCCCCAGCATTTT. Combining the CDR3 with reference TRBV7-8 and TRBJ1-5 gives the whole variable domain GAGVSQSPRYKVAKRGQDVALRCDPISGHVSLFWYQQALGQGPEFLTYFQNEAQLDKSGLPSDRFFAERPEGSVSTLKIQRTQQEDSAVYLCADPLCSGHDGNQPQHFGDGTRLSIL.

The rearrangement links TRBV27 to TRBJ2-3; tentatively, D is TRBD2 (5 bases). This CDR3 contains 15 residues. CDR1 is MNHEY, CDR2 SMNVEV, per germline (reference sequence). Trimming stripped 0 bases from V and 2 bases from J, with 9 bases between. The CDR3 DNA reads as TGTGCCAGCAGTTTATCGCGGGCGAACACAGATACGCAGTATTTT. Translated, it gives CASSLSRANTDTQYF.

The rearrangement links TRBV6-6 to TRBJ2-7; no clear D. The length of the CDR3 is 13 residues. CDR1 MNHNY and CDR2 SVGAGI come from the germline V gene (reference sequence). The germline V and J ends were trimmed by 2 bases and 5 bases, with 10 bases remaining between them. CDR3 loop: CASSYPDRDEQYF. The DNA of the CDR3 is TGTGCCAGCAGTTACCCGGATCGGGACGAGCAGTACTTC.

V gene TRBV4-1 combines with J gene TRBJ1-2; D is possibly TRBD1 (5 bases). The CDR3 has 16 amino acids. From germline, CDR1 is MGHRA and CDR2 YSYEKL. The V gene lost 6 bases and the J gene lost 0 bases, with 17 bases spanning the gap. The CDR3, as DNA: TGCGCCAGCAGGTCCTTCTCGGGACTAACTAACTATGGCTACACCTTC. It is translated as CASRSFSGLTNYGYTF.

CDR3 protein: CASSGASGDTQYF. In nucleotides, the CDR3 is TGTGCCAGCAGCGGGGCTTCAGGAGATACGCAGTATTTT. The rearrangement joins TRBV7-9 to TRBJ2-3; a weak D match, TRBD1 (5 bases). Trimming left V 5 bases short and J 5 bases short, with 11 bases between. The CDR3 runs 13 residues. In germline, CDR1 is SEHNR, CDR2 FQNEAQ (reference sequence).

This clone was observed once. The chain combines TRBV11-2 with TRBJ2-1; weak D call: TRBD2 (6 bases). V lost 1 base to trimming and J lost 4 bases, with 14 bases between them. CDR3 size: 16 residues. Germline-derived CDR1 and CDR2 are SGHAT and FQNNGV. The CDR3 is CASSLGPGLLYNEQFF. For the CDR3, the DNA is TGTGCCAGCAGCTTAGGCCCGGGACTCCTTTACAATGAGCAGTTCTTC.

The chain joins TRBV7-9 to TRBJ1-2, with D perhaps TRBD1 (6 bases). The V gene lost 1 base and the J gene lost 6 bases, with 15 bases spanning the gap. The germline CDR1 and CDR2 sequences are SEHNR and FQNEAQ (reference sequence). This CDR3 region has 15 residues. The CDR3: CASSLGWDNLDGYTF. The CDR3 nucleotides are TGTGCCAGCAGCTTAGGCTGGGACAATCTGGATGGCTACACCTTC.

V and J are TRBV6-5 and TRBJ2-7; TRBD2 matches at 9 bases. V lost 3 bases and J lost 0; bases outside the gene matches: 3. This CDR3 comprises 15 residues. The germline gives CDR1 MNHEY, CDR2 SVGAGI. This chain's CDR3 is CASSYQAGGSYEQYF. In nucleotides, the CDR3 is TGTGCCAGCAGTTATCAAGCGGGAGGCTCCTACGAGCAGTACTTC.

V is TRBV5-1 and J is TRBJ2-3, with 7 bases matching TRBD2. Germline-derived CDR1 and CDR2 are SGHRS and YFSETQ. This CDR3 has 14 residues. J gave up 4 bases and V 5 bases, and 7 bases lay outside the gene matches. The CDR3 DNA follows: TGCGCCAGCAGGAATATAGCGGGTTCAGATACGCAGTATTTT. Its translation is CASRNIAGSDTQYF. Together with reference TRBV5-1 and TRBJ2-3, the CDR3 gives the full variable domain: KAGVTQTPRYLIKTRGQQVTLSCSPISGHRSVSWYQQTPGQGLQFLFEYFSETQRNKGNFPGRFSGRQFSNSRSEMNVSTLELGDSALYLCASRNIAGSDTQYFGPGTRLTVL.

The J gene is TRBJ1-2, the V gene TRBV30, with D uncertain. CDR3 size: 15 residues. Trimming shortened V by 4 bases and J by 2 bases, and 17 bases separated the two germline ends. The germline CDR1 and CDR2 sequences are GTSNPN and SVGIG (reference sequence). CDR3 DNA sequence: TGTGCCTGGAAGAGTCTGGGAGAGTTAAACTATGGCTACACCTTC. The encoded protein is CAWKSLGELNYGYTF.

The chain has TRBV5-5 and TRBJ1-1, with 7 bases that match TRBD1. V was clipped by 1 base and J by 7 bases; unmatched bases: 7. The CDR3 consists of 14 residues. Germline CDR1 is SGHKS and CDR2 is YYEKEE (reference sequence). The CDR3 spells CASSLQRGTVEAFF. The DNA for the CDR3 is TGTGCCAGCAGCTTGCAGCGGGGGACAGTTGAAGCTTTCTTT.

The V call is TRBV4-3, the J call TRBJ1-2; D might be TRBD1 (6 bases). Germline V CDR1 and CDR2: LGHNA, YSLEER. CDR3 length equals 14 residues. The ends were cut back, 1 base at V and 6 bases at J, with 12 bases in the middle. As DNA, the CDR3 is TGCGCCAGCAGCCAAGGGGTCACAGGGAATGGCTACACCTTC. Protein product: CASSQGVTGNGYTF.